This T cell receptor beta chain was obtained from a study of shared clonotypes between healthy human individuals. Whole-study findings and limits: When compared with the clonotypes that were shared by all four sorted-subset donors, the non-shared clonotypes turned out to have lower generation probabilities.

Selected positively for CCR7 and CD45RO-negative, naive CD8 cells excluded terminally differentiated effector memory CD45RA+ cells. Clones were sequenced by immunoSEQ multiplex PCR, and TCRdb holds only the in-frame ones, with some missing. This sample has around 600,000 clones; 85% to 95% occur once, and the top ten carry 0.095% to 0.14%. Unmatched junction bases numbered 5, after V lost 4 bases and J lost 5 bases. In germline, CDR1 is SNHLY, CDR2 FYNNEI. The CDR3 sequence is 15 residues long. A word on this clone: Antigen specificity is unknown.

The V and J genes are TRBV2 and TRBJ2-1; 10 bases agree with TRBD2. The receptor's source is a woman aged 25 to 39 in good health. Sample: naive CD8+ T cells sorted from blood. The CDR3 region is CASSVIAGGDNEQFF. Written as DNA, the CDR3 is TGTGCCAGCAGTGTGATAGCGGGAGGCGACAATGAGCAGTTCTTC.